This T cell receptor (beta chain) was profiled in a study of blood T cells in healthy people across ages. Alongside a J-beta primer mix, a sample-barcoded 5' primer served in a second PCR lasting roughly 6 to 12 cycles. Each CDR3 protein is one row after TCRdb ran MiXCR on the 5' RACE reads. The table lists 1.2 million to 1.5 million distinct CDR3 sequences, 42% of them singletons. In its sample, this clonotype was seen a few times. Antigen specificity is unknown. Study-level results: Changes seen in expanded clonotypes were possibly confounded by donor CMV status left unknown.

The CDR3 is 14 residues long. Germline V lookup: CDR1 SGHVS, CDR2 FQNEAQ. The germline V and J ends were trimmed by 3 bases and 0 bases, with 8 bases remaining between them. Material for sequencing was blood. This sequence joins TRBV7-8 and TRBJ1-2; D uncertain. The sequence was obtained from a woman in her late teens or twenties in good health. CDR3 bases: TGTGCCAGCAGCTTGCAGGAGTCTAACTATGGCTACACCTTC. Its translation: CASSLQESNYGYTF.